Sequencing of this TCR beta chain was carried out in a study of technical replicates of blood from several donors. Per the germline V gene, CDR1 is LGHNA and CDR2 is YSLEER. This CDR3 region has 13 residues. Deletions cut 0 bases from V and 2 bases from J, with 4 bases between. Using immunoSEQ multiplex PCR, the repertoire was profiled, and TCRdb retains in-frame clones only, with some absent. The sample includes some 70,000 clones, less than 98% seen only once; the top ten take about 0.3%. The chain carries TRBV4-3 and TRBJ1-2; D remains unclear. Sequencing was performed on T cells isolated from PBMCs. The clonotype originates from a human donor in good health. CDR3 nucleotide sequence: TGCGCCAGCAGCCAAGAACAGAACTATGGCTACACCTTC. It specifies CASSQEQNYGYTF.